Each of the 12 T cell receptor beta chains below was sequenced from the same sample in a study of blood T cell repertoires in COVID-19. Only in-frame clones appear in the TCRdb table, and some are missing; sequencing was by immunoSEQ multiplex PCR. The sample lists about 200,000 clones, roughly 77% seen once, with 5.5% to 7% in the top ten. The material sequenced was peripheral blood. These TCRs come from a woman between 35 and 50 years old with COVID-19, enrolled during active disease.

This clone was seen just once. The chain joins TRBV12-3 or TRBV12-4 to TRBJ2-5; D is uncertain. V gave up 5 bases and J gave up 2 bases, with 3 bases separating them. The length of the CDR3 is 11 residues. The CDR3 DNA is TGTGCCAGCAGTCGTCAAGAGACCCAGTACTTC. Amino acids: CASSRQETQYF.

The chain recombines TRBV7-8 with TRBJ2-5; D is possibly TRBD2 (6 bases). Between the trimmed V and J ends, which lost 1 base and 4 bases, there was a span of 16 bases. Germline V lookup: CDR1 SGHVS, CDR2 FQNEAQ. This CDR3 is 16 amino acids long. This CDR3 is CASSLVTSTQGETQYF. In DNA form, the CDR3 reads TGTGCCAGCAGCTTAGTAACTAGCACCCAGGGAGAGACCCAGTACTTC.

The rearrangement uses TRBV6-2 or TRBV6-3 and TRBJ1-5; 9 positions match TRBD1. The V segment lost 2 bases and the J segment 5 bases; nucleotides outside the gene matches: 16. The CDR3 runs 19 residues. The germline V gene has CDR1 MNHEY and CDR2 SVGEGT. The CDR3 coding sequence is TGTGCCAGCAGTTACACCTTTTATGAGACAGGGGGGACCTATCAGCCCCAGCATTTT. It encodes CASSYTFYETGGTYQPQHF.

This chain links TRBV30 with TRBJ2-7; D possibly corresponds to TRBD1 (5 bases). The CDR3 runs to 13 residues. The germline gives CDR1 GTSNPN, CDR2 SVGIG (reference sequence). V lost 2 bases and J lost 7, with 15 bases in between. The CDR3 DNA sequence: TGTGCCTGGAGTCAGGGCCTTGTTGGGGAGCAGTACTTC. As protein: CAWSQGLVGEQYF.

V and J are TRBV5-1 and TRBJ2-5; the match to TRBD1 covers 7 bases. Unmatched junction bases numbered 4, after V lost 0 bases and J lost 2 bases. CDR3 size: 15 residues. CDR1 and CDR2 (germline): SGHRS, YFSETQ. The CDR3 sequence: CASSLDVRGQETQYF. The CDR3 nucleotides read TGCGCCAGCAGCTTGGACGTCAGGGGGCAAGAGACCCAGTACTTC.

The V and J genes are TRBV19 and TRBJ2-1; 7 bases are a match to TRBD1. J lost 6 bases, V lost 3 bases, and 8 bases had no gene match. The V gene's germline CDR1 is LNHDA and CDR2 SQIVND (reference sequence). The CDR3 covers 15 residues. As DNA, the CDR3 is TGTGCCAGTAGTATCTCCAGACAGGGTGGCAATGAGCAGTTCTTC. Protein product: CASSISRQGGNEQFF.

J is TRBJ2-7 and V is TRBV9; tentatively, D is TRBD2 (6 bases). Germline V lookup: CDR1 SGDLS, CDR2 YYNGEE. V gave up 3 bases and J gave up 6 bases, with 13 bases separating them. The CDR3 is 13 amino acids. In DNA form, the CDR3 reads TGTGCCAGCAGCGCCAATATGGAGGGCGAGCAGTACTTC. Its translation is CASSANMEGEQYF.

The rearrangement joins TRBV11-3 to TRBJ2-1; TRBD2 is a possible D gene (7 bases). V was clipped by 1 base and J by 8 bases, with 24 bases between them. Germline V gene lookup returns CDR1 SGHNT and CDR2 YENEEA. The CDR3 has 18 amino acids. The CDR3 DNA is TGTGCCAGCAGCTTAGGTAGAGGGGGGGGACCTATAGGCGATGAGCAGTTCTTC. Encoded protein: CASSLGRGGGPIGDEQFF. Combining the CDR3 with reference TRBV11-3 and TRBJ2-1 gives the whole variable domain EAGVVQSPRYKIIEKKQPVAFWCNPISGHNTLYWYLQNLGQGPELLIRYENEEAVDDSQLPKDRFSAERLKGVDSTLKIQPAELGDSAVYLCASSLGRGGGPIGDEQFFGPGTRLTVL.

This chain connects TRBV12-5 to TRBJ2-1; D remains unclear. The germline V and J ends were trimmed by 1 base and 8 bases, with 12 bases remaining between them. The germline CDR1 and CDR2 sequences are LGHNT and FRNRAP. CDR3 size: 14 residues. The CDR3 reads CASGLETGWDEQFF. The CDR3 nucleotides read TGTGCTAGTGGTTTGGAGACCGGGTGGGATGAGCAGTTCTTC.

This clone has only a few counts. J is TRBJ2-2 and V is TRBV24-1, with D possibly matching TRBD1 (5 bases). Germline CDR1 and CDR2: KGHDR and SFDVKD. The CDR3 extends over 14 amino acids. The V and J ends lost 5 bases and 5 bases respectively, with 11 bases between them. Here the CDR3 reads CATSAGWRTGELFF. CDR3 DNA sequence: TGTGCCACCAGTGCAGGGTGGCGAACCGGGGAGCTGTTTTTT.

The chain carries TRBV5-1 and TRBJ2-7, with 9 positions matching TRBD1. The ends lost 4 bases at V and 5 bases at J; junction bases unmatched: 13. The CDR3 is 16 residues long. Germline V lookup: CDR1 SGHRS, CDR2 YFSETQ. The CDR3 is CASSPGTGSGWDEQYF. The CDR3 DNA sequence: TGCGCCAGCAGCCCGGGGACAGGGAGCGGGTGGGACGAGCAGTACTTC.

The count of this clone is one. The genes are TRBV4-1 and TRBJ1-6; 9 nucleotides line up with TRBD1. The V gene end was trimmed by 7 bases and the J gene end by 8 bases; junction bases not matched to a gene: 12. Looked up from germline, CDR1 is MGHRA and CDR2 is YSYEKL. The CDR3 totals 16 residues. The CDR3 region has the DNA TGCGCCAGCACCCACAGGGGGCCCGGGGGAGATTCACCCCTCCACTTT. Its protein is CASTHRGPGGDSPLHF.